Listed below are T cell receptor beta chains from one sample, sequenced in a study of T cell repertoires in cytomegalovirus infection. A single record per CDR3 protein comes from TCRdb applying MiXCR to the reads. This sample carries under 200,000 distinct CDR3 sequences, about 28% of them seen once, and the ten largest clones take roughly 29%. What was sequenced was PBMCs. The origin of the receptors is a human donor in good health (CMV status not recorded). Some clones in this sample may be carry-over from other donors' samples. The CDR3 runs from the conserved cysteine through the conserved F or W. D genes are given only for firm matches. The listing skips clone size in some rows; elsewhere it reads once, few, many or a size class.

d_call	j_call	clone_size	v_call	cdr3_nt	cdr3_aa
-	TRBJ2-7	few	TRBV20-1	TGCAGTGCTAGAGTGAACTCCCTCTACGAGCAGTACTTC	CSARVNSLYEQYF
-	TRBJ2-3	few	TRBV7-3	TGTGCCAGCAGCTTACGGCCCCCGACACCGCCTCGCACAGATACGCAGTATTTT	CASSLRPPTPPRTDTQYF
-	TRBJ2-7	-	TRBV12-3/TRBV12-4	TGTGCCAGCAGTTTAGCTGGGGGGCGGGGAGGCGAGCAGTACTTC	CASSLAGGRGGEQYF
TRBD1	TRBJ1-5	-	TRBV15	TGTGCCACCAGCAGAGATCAGGGGGTTAGCAATCAGCCCCAGCATTTT	CATSRDQGVSNQPQHF
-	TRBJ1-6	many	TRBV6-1	TGTGCCAGCTCGACAGCGGTCCATAATTCACCCCTCCACTTT	CASSTAVHNSPLHF
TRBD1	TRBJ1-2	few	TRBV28	TGTGCCAGCAACGGACAGGGGAACTATGGCTACACCTTC	CASNGQGNYGYTF
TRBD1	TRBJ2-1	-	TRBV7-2	TGTGCCAGCAGCTTAGGGGACAGGGACTTTAGGGAGTTCTTC	CASSLGDRDFREFF
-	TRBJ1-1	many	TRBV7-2	TGTGCCAGCAGCGCCTCTCATGGAGGTACTGAAGCTTTCTTT	CASSASHGGTEAFF
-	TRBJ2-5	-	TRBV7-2	TGTGCCAGCAGCGTAGACGTCTTGAGGAGAGAGACCCAGTACTTC	CASSVDVLRRETQYF
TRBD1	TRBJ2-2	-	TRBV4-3	TGCGCCAGCAGCCATCCGCTCAGACAGGGGTCCACCGGGGAGCTGTTTTTT	CASSHPLRQGSTGELFF
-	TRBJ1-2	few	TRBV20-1	TGCAGTGCAGGAGGAGGTGCAAGCTACACCTTC	CSAGGGASYTF
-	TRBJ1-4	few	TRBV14	TGTGCCAGCAGCCCCCGGCGGGGGGGGGAAAAACTGTTTTTT	CASSPRRGGEKLFF
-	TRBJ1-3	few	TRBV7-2	TGTGCCAGCAGCTTAGGAGCTCCCGGCTCTGGAAACACCATATATTTT	CASSLGAPGSGNTIYF
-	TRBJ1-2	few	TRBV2	TGTGCCAGCATTATCCGGGACATCAACTATGGCTACACCTTC	CASIIRDINYGYTF
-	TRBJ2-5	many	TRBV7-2	TGTGCCAGCAGCTTAGATGCAGGGGAAGAGACCCAGTACTTC	CASSLDAGEETQYF
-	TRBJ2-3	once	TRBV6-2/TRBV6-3	TGTGCCAGCAGTAGAGGGGGGGTAGTAACAGATACGCAGTATTTT	CASSRGGVVTDTQYF
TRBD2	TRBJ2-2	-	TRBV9	TGTGCCAGCAGCGTAATGAAGCGGGGGGGCTCCGGGGAGCTGTTTTTT	CASSVMKRGGSGELFF
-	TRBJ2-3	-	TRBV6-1	TGTGCCAGCAGTGAAGCGCAAGGGGTCACAGATACGCAGTATTTT	CASSEAQGVTDTQYF
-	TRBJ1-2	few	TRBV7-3	TGTGCCAGCAGCTTAATGGGAACCTATGGCTACACCTTC	CASSLMGTYGYTF
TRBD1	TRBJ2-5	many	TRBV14	TGTGCCACCAGCAGGGGGCGAGGAGAGACCCAGTACTTC	CATSRGRGETQYF
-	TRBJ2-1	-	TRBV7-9	TGTGCCAGCAGCCCCGAGGGCGGTGACAATGAGCAGTTCTTC	CASSPEGGDNEQFF
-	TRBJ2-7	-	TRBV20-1	TGCAGTGCCCATTCTCGATGGAACTACGAGCAGTACTTC	CSAHSRWNYEQYF
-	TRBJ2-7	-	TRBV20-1	TGCAGTGCTAGACCCCCATGGGACTTCGAGCAGTACTTC	CSARPPWDFEQYF
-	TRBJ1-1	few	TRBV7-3	TGTGCCAGCGTAGGCTGGGGGCTCACTGAAGCTTTCTTT	CASVGWGLTEAFF
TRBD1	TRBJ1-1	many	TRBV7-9	TGTGCCAGCAGCTTAGAACAGGGGGAGACTGAAGCTTTCTTT	CASSLEQGETEAFF
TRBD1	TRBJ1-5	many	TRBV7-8	TGTGCCAGCAGTCGGACAGGGAGCAATCAGCCCCAGCATTTT	CASSRTGSNQPQHF
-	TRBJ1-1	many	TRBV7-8	TGTGCCAGCAGCTTGCCGGGACACATGGGCACTGAAGCTTTCTTT	CASSLPGHMGTEAFF
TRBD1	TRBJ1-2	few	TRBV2	TGTGCCAGCACGGCACGTTATTTTGACAGGGGCGATGGCTACACCTTC	CASTARYFDRGDGYTF
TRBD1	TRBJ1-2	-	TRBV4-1	TGCGCCAGCAGCCAAGATCCAGTGGGACAGGGAGATCGCTATGGCTACACCTTC	CASSQDPVGQGDRYGYTF
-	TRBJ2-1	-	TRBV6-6	TGTGCCAGCAGTGTTGAGAGTACGAGTTACAGTGAGCAGTTCTTC	CASSVESTSYSEQFF
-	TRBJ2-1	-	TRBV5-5	TGTGCCAGCAGCTTGGCCGCCACGGGGAGCTCCTACAATGAGCAGTTCTTC	CASSLAATGSSYNEQFF
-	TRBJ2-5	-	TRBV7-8	TGTGCCAGCAGCTTAGATCGAGTAATAGAGACCCAGTACTTC	CASSLDRVIETQYF
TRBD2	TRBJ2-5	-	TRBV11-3	TGTGCCAGCAGCCGGGAGGGCCTAAGCGAGACCCAGTACTTC	CASSREGLSETQYF
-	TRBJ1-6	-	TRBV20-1	TGCAGTGCCCAGACAGCGCGGGGTTCTCGGGGATCACCCCTCCACTTT	CSAQTARGSRGSPLHF
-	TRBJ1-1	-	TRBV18	TGTGCCAGCTCACCGGGCCGCTACACTGAAGCTTTCTTT	CASSPGRYTEAFF
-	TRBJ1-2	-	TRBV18	TGTGCCAGTTCCCCCCCCGGGAACTATGGCTACACCTTC	CASSPPGNYGYTF
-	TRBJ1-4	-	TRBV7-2	TGTGCCAGCAGCCTCGACAGCTATAATGAAAAACTGTTTTTT	CASSLDSYNEKLFF
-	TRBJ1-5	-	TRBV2	TGTGCCAGCATGGACGGGTTTTCCGTGCAGCCCCAGCATTTT	CASMDGFSVQPQHF
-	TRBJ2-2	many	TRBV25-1	TGTGCCAGCAGTGAAATGGAGAGGGCGGCGCCCGGGGAGCTGTTTTTT	CASSEMERAAPGELFF
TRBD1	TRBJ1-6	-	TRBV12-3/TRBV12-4	TGTGCCAGCAGTCCATCGGACAGGGAAGATTCACCCCTCCACTTT	CASSPSDREDSPLHF
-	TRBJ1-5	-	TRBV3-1	TGTGCCAGCAGCCTCGAGGCTAGCAATCAGCCCCAGCATTTT	CASSLEASNQPQHF
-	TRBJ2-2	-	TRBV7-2	TGTGCCAGCAGCTTAGTAGGGACGGAGGGTAGTGCCGGGGAGCTGTTTTTT	CASSLVGTEGSAGELFF
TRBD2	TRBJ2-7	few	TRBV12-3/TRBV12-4	TGTGCCAGCAGTGCTCTAGCGGGGGGCGTATCCTACGAGCAGTACTTC	CASSALAGGVSYEQYF
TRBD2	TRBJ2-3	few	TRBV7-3	TGTGCCAGCAGCGTACTCGGAGCGGGGTCTTCCGAAGATACGCAGTATTTT	CASSVLGAGSSEDTQYF
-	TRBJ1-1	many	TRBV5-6	TGTGCCAGCACCCAGATGAACACTGAAGCTTTCTTT	CASTQMNTEAFF
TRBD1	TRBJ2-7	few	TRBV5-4	TGTGCCAGCAGCTTGCAAATCGGACAGGAACCCTACGAGCAGTACTTC	CASSLQIGQEPYEQYF
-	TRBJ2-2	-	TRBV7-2	TGTGCCAGCAGCTTTTCAGGGAACGGGGAGCTGTTTTTT	CASSFSGNGELFF
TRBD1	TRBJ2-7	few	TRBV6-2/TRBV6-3	TGTGCCAGCAGTGTTACAGGGGACGTCCACGAGCAGTACTTC	CASSVTGDVHEQYF
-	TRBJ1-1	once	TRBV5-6	TGTGCCAGCAGCGTCGACTTGAACACTGAAGCTTTCTTT	CASSVDLNTEAFF
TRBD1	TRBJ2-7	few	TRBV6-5	TGTGCCAGTGCTCGTGGGACAGGGGAGGGGGAGCAGTACTTC	CASARGTGEGEQYF
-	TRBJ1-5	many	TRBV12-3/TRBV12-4	TGTGCCAGCAGTTTAGGCCCGGGAGTCAGGGAGCCCCAGCATTTT	CASSLGPGVREPQHF
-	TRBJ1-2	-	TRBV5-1	TGCGCCAGCAGCTCTTTGGACAGCTATGGCTACACCTTC	CASSSLDSYGYTF
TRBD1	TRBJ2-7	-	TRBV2	TGTGCCAGCAGTGAATTCAGGACAGGGTACGAGCAGTACTTC	CASSEFRTGYEQYF
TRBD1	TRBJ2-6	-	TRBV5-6	TGTGCCAGCAGCATGATACAGGGGAGCTCTGGGGCCAACGTCCTGACTTTC	CASSMIQGSSGANVLTF
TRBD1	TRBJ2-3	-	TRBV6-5	TGTGCCAGCAGTTCCGGGACAGGGATGGGCACAGATACGCAGTATTTT	CASSSGTGMGTDTQYF
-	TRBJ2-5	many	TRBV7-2	TGTGCCAGCAGCCCCGGTGGAAAAGAGACCCAGTACTTC	CASSPGGKETQYF
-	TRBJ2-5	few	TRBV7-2	TGTGCCAGCAGTGTGGGGCACGAGACCCAGTACTTC	CASSVGHETQYF